One and the same sample provided the 22 T cell receptor beta chains below, sequenced in a study of T cell responses to AZD1222 COVID-19 vaccine. Profiled with immunoSEQ multiplex PCR; TCRdb holds only in-frame clones, not every one. Among 150,000 to 200,000 clones, roughly 88% were seen once, and the ten largest hold over 6%. The sample was peripheral blood, taken on day 0 of AZD1222 vaccination. The receptor source for this set is an adult in good health.

The chain uses TRBV10-3 and TRBJ1-5; D is unresolved. Germline CDR1 reads ENHRY; CDR2 reads SYGVKD. With 2 bases removed from V and 2 bases from J, the gap between germline ends came to 7 bases. The CDR3 totals 14 residues. The DNA of the CDR3 is TGTGCCATCAGTGAGGGCACAGGCAATCAGCCCCAGCATTTT. Its translation: CAISEGTGNQPQHF.

A few counts support this clone. The genes are TRBV7-2 and TRBJ2-5, with D unclear. CDR3 size: 14 residues. CDR1 is SGHTA, CDR2 FQGNSA, per germline. V shed 1 base and J shed 1 base, with 7 bases lying between them. The chain's CDR3 is CASSLVPGQETQYF. The CDR3, as DNA: TGTGCCAGCAGCTTAGTCCCGGGCCAAGAGACCCAGTACTTC.

J is TRBJ1-5 and V is TRBV27; 7 bases line up with TRBD1. V lost 6 bases, J lost 5 bases, and 10 bases stayed unmatched. The CDR3 has 15 residues. CDR1 is MNHEY and CDR2 is SMNVEV in the germline V gene (reference sequence). The CDR3 region has the DNA TGTGCCAGCAGACCGACAGGGAGGGACGATCAGCCCCAGCATTTT. Translating gives CASRPTGRDDQPQHF.

The rearrangement links TRBV5-8 to TRBJ1-2; D remains unclear. V lost 0 bases, J lost 0 bases, and 6 bases lay in between. Germline CDR1 and CDR2: SGHTS and YDEGEE. This CDR3 has 14 amino acids. The CDR3: CASSLVRANYGYTF. The CDR3 region has the DNA TGTGCCAGCAGCTTGGTTCGGGCTAACTATGGCTACACCTTC.

The V gene is TRBV19, the J gene TRBJ1-3; weak D call: TRBD1 (6 bases). Germline V gives CDR1 LNHDA, CDR2 SQIVND (reference sequence). The CDR3 contains 14 residues. The V and J ends lost 3 bases and 2 bases respectively, with 8 bases between them. The CDR3 nucleotides read TGTGCCAGTAGTATCACAGGGACTGGAAACACCATATATTTT. This translates into CASSITGTGNTIYF.

The chain combines TRBV6-2 or TRBV6-3 with TRBJ2-7; 9 bases agree with TRBD1. The CDR3 length is 17 residues. CDR1 MNHEY and CDR2 SVGEGT come from the germline V gene. Germline trimming cut 6 bases from V and 6 bases from J; bases unmatched to any gene: 18. The DNA for the CDR3 is TGTGCCAGCAGCGCGGGACAGGGTAATGTGGGGTTTATCGAGCAGTACTTC. It codes for CASSAGQGNVGFIEQYF.

As to this clone: Its ends do not fully match the called genes, so a read error is possible. This chain joins TRBV18 and TRBJ1-3; 8 nucleotides agree with TRBD1. The germline gives CDR1 KGHSH, CDR2 LQKENI. The CDR3 length is 11 residues. The CDR3 here is CASSPRTGRTF. DNA of the CDR3: TGTGCCAGCTCACCACGGACAGGGCGTACTTTT.

V is TRBV12-3 or TRBV12-4 and J is TRBJ2-3; D is undetermined. The germline V and J ends were trimmed by 5 bases and 4 bases, with 10 bases remaining between them. The CDR3 is 13 residues long. The CDR3, as DNA: TGTGCCAGCAGTGAGGTGGGTCCAGATACGCAGTATTTT. This encodes CASSEVGPDTQYF.

The gene calls are TRBV23-1 and TRBJ2-7; 8 bases map to TRBD1. TRBV23-1 is an ORF, and what it does is uncertain. The CDR3 sequence is 15 residues long. The junction had 6 bases not matched to a gene; V was cut back by 2 bases and J by 3 bases. CDR3 protein: CASSQRDRRHYEQYF. The CDR3 nucleotides read TGCGCCAGCAGTCAAAGGGACAGGAGACACTACGAGCAGTACTTC.

The V gene is TRBV7-6, the J gene TRBJ1-1; unclear D gene. Germline-derived CDR1 and CDR2 are SGHVS and FNYEAQ. This CDR3 spans 16 amino acids. V was shortened by 1 base and J by 1 base, with 13 bases between the two germline ends. Here the CDR3 DNA reads TGTGCCAGCAGCTTAGATAGAGGGCAGGAGAACACTGAAGCTTTCTTT. Translated, it gives CASSLDRGQENTEAFF.

The chain is built from TRBV2 and TRBJ1-1; 9 bases are a match to TRBD1. CDR1 is SNHLY, CDR2 FYNNEI, per germline. Germline trimming cut 6 bases from V and 0 bases from J; bases unmatched to any gene: 2. CDR3 length: 14 amino acids. CDR3 bases: TGTGCCAGCAGGGACAGGGGCCTGAACACTGAAGCTTTCTTT. This translates into CASRDRGLNTEAFF.

This rearrangement joins TRBV29-1 to TRBJ1-1; D perhaps matches TRBD1 (5 bases). From germline, CDR1 is SQVTM and CDR2 ANQGSEA. The CDR3 is made up of 13 amino acids. V lost 4 bases and J 3 bases, leaving 12 bases between the germline ends. The CDR3 spells CSVVAVGDTEAFF. CDR3 coding DNA: TGCAGCGTTGTCGCCGTGGGGGACACTGAAGCTTTCTTT.

The CDR3, as DNA: TGTGCCAGCAGCTCCCCCGGGACTAGCGGGGGGATGCAAGAGACCCAGTACTTC. It specifies CASSSPGTSGGMQETQYF. The chain uses TRBV7-6 and TRBJ2-5, with 15 positions matching TRBD2. There are 18 residues in the CDR3. V trimming: 4 bases; J trimming: 2 bases; junction bases outside the gene matches: 8. Germline V gene lookup returns CDR1 SGHVS and CDR2 FNYEAQ.

The chain recombines TRBV5-1 with TRBJ2-5; 9 bases are shared with TRBD1. V trimming: 2 bases; J trimming: 3 bases; junction bases outside the gene matches: 11. The germline gives CDR1 SGHRS, CDR2 YFSETQ. This CDR3 spans 17 amino acids. This CDR3 reads CASSLRTGAQFKETQYF. CDR3 coding DNA: TGCGCCAGCAGCTTAAGGACAGGGGCGCAGTTTAAAGAGACCCAGTACTTC.

J is TRBJ1-1 and V is TRBV7-9; maybe TRBD1 (5 bases). Trimming removed 6 bases at V and 1 base at J, with 9 bases between. CDR1 and CDR2 (germline): SEHNR, FQNEAQ (reference sequence). The CDR3 runs to 13 residues. Written as DNA, the CDR3 is TGTGCCAGCAGGTACCAGGGGAACACTGAAGCTTTCTTT. This encodes CASRYQGNTEAFF.

This chain joins TRBV10-3 and TRBJ2-5, with TRBD1 matching over 11 bases. There are 16 residues in the CDR3. Germline-derived CDR1 and CDR2 are ENHRY and SYGVKD. V dropped 6 bases and J dropped 4; count of bases not matched to a gene: 10. The CDR3 sequence is CAIRNQDRGRGETQYF. The CDR3 bases are TGTGCCATCAGGAACCAGGACAGGGGGCGCGGAGAGACCCAGTACTTC.

This rearrangement joins TRBV6-1 to TRBJ1-1, with TRBD1 matching over 7 bases. Germline V CDR1 and CDR2: MNHNS, SASEGT. The CDR3 consists of 15 residues. V shed 3 bases and J 5 bases; nucleotides not matched to a gene: 9. CDR3 region: CASSEVTGVGTEAFF. The CDR3, as DNA: TGTGCCAGCAGTGAGGTCACAGGGGTGGGGACTGAAGCTTTCTTT.

This rearrangement joins TRBV4-1 to TRBJ2-7; D is possibly TRBD1 or TRBD2 (5 bases each). Germline loops: CDR1 MGHRA, CDR2 YSYEKL. The CDR3 sequence is 15 residues long. V dropped 5 bases and J dropped 9 bases, with 23 bases sitting between them. The CDR3 loop is CASSSQAGSGKGQYF. The CDR3 nucleotides read TGCGCCAGCAGCTCGCAGGCAGGGTCCGGGAAGGGGCAGTACTTC.

CDR3 sequence reads: CASSIGGLAKNIQYF. Here the CDR3 DNA reads TGTGCCAGCAGCATCGGGGGCCTAGCCAAAAACATTCAGTACTTC. V gene TRBV2 combines with J gene TRBJ2-4; perhaps D is TRBD1 or TRBD2 (6 bases each). The length of the CDR3 is 15 residues. Trimming cost V 6 bases and J 0 bases, with 12 bases left between them. Germline CDR1 SNHLY, CDR2 FYNNEI.

This clone was counted only a few times. In the same sample, other DNA sequences code for this CDR3. The chain has TRBV9 and TRBJ2-7; TRBD2 matches 9 bases. Per the germline V gene, CDR1 is SGDLS and CDR2 is YYNGEE. This CDR3 spans 15 amino acids. V was clipped by 0 bases and J by 3 bases; unmatched bases: 4. CDR3 in amino acids: CASSVGASGVYEQYF. In DNA form, the CDR3 reads TGTGCCAGCAGCGTAGGGGCTAGCGGGGTCTACGAGCAGTACTTC. Full variable domain (outside the CDR3, taken from reference TRBV9 and TRBJ2-7): DSGVTQTPKHLITATGQRVTLRCSPRSGDLSVYWYQQSLDQGLQFLIQYYNGEERAKGNILERFSAQQFPDLHSELNLSSLELGDSALYFCASSVGASGVYEQYFGPGTRLTVT.

The sample holds one count of this clone. V and J are TRBV27 and TRBJ1-2; D is ambiguous. Trimming cost V 8 bases and J 0 bases, with 10 bases left between them. The CDR3 consists of 13 residues. Germline lookup yields CDR1 MNHEY and CDR2 SMNVEV (reference sequence). The CDR3: CASRRIANYGYTF. DNA for the CDR3: TGTGCCAGCCGAAGGATAGCTAACTATGGCTACACCTTC.

The chain couples TRBV10-3 to TRBJ1-5, with a tentative D call TRBD1 (6 bases). Trimming shortened V by 6 bases and J by 0 bases, and 12 bases separated the two germline ends. The CDR3 has 15 amino acids. Germline V CDR1 and CDR2: ENHRY, SYGVKD. The CDR3 protein is CAISRDKYSNQPQHF. CDR3 bases: TGTGCCATCAGCAGGGACAAGTATAGCAATCAGCCCCAGCATTTT.